A selection of T cell receptor beta chains follows, all from one sample in a study of graft-versus-host responses after intestinal transplantation. Repertoires were generated with immunoSEQ multiplex PCR, while TCRdb's copy carries only in-frame clones and drops some. The sample holds about 100,000 clones, roughly 91% seen once. Their recognized antigens are unknown. Sequencing was performed on unstimulated CD4+ T cells sorted from spleen or lymph node cells, taken before transplant. Receptors were obtained from a human donor who was the organ donor for an intestinal transplant. CDR3s include the opening cysteine and the closing phenylalanine or tryptophan. A D gene is named only where the DNA matches it firmly. Some rows have no size entry. The others give once, few or many, or a class for an expanded clone.

D gene | J gene | V gene | clone size | CDR3 protein | CDR3 DNA
TRBD1 | TRBJ1-4 | TRBV29-1 | - | CSVVGFAGGEKLFF | TGCAGCGTTGTAGGTTTCGCAGGGGGTGAAAAACTGTTTTTT
- | TRBJ2-5 | TRBV15 | once | CATSRLRDIQETQYF | TGTGCCACCAGCAGACTCCGGGACATCCAAGAGACCCAGTACTTC
TRBD1 | TRBJ2-2 | TRBV11-2 | - | CASSRDRGGELFF | TGTGCCAGCAGCCGGGACAGGGGCGGGGAGCTGTTTTTT
- | TRBJ1-5 | TRBV4-1 | - | CASSHSVLNQPQHF | TGCGCCAGCAGCCACTCAGTTTTAAATCAGCCCCAGCATTTT
- | TRBJ2-7 | TRBV6-1 | - | CASGWDISYEQYF | TGTGCCAGCGGGTGGGACATCTCCTACGAGCAGTACTTC
- | TRBJ2-1 | TRBV9 | - | CASSVEGGGKNEQFF | TGTGCCAGCAGCGTGGAGGGGGGGGGTAAGAATGAGCAGTTCTTC
TRBD1 | TRBJ2-7 | TRBV12-5 | - | CASGFGTGTGPYEQYF | TGTGCTAGTGGTTTTGGGACCGGGACAGGTCCCTACGAGCAGTACTTC
- | TRBJ2-3 | TRBV7-8 | - | CASSAHSSTGGVITDTQYF | TGTGCCAGCAGCGCTCATAGCTCTACGGGGGGCGTTATCACAGATACGCAGTATTTT
TRBD1 | TRBJ1-3 | TRBV7-9 | - | CASSLGATGRDTIYF | TGTGCCAGCAGCTTAGGGGCGACAGGGCGCGACACCATATATTTT
TRBD1 | TRBJ2-7 | TRBV5-4 | - | CASSGGTGLSYEQYF | TGTGCCAGCAGCGGGGGGACAGGGCTCTCCTACGAGCAGTACTTC
- | TRBJ2-3 | TRBV7-3 | - | CASSLNSGWDTQYF | TGTGCCAGCAGCTTAAATTCAGGATGGGATACGCAGTATTTT
- | TRBJ1-5 | TRBV6-1 | - | CASSVGGIRNQPQHF | TGTGCCAGCAGTGTTGGAGGGATCCGCAATCAGCCTCAGCATTTT
- | TRBJ1-6 | TRBV4-3 | - | CASSQDRDNSPLHF | TGCGCCAGCAGCCAAGACAGGGATAATTCACCCCTCCACTTT
TRBD2 | TRBJ2-3 | TRBV5-1 | - | CASSLSSSGVRDTQYF | TGCGCCAGCAGCTTGAGCTCTAGCGGGGTTCGGGATACGCAGTATTTT
- | TRBJ2-2 | TRBV19 | - | CASSIRVNTGELFF | TGTGCCAGTAGTATACGAGTTAACACCGGGGAGCTGTTTTTT
- | TRBJ2-7 | TRBV27 | - | CASSLITGTHEQYF | TGTGCCAGCAGTTTAATCACAGGGACCCACGAGCAGTACTTC
- | TRBJ1-2 | TRBV14 | - | CASSFEDRSNYGYTF | TGTGCCAGCAGCTTCGAAGACAGGTCCAACTATGGCTACACCTTC
TRBD1 | TRBJ1-2 | TRBV5-5 | - | CASSPWPGQGGYTF | TGTGCCAGCAGCCCGTGGCCAGGACAGGGTGGCTACACCTTC
TRBD2 | TRBJ2-7 | TRBV18 | - | CASSPPLLRGDVSYEQYF | TGTGCCAGCTCACCACCGCTCCTCCGGGGGGACGTCTCCTACGAGCAGTACTTC
- | TRBJ2-2 | TRBV7-2 | - | CASSPVGIGGRRTGELFF | TGTGCCAGCAGCCCCGTCGGAATCGGGGGTAGGCGGACCGGGGAGCTGTTTTTT
TRBD1 | TRBJ2-4 | TRBV18 | - | CASSPPRTGNHIQYF | TGTGCCAGCTCACCTCCCAGGACAGGGAATCACATTCAGTACTTC
TRBD1 | TRBJ1-2 | TRBV5-1 | - | CASSLDPGQEDGYTF | TGCGCCAGCAGCTTGGACCCCGGACAGGAGGATGGCTACACCTTC
TRBD1 | TRBJ2-5 | TRBV2 | - | CARGQGVVETQYF | TGTGCCAGGGGCCAGGGGGTGGTTGAGACCCAGTACTTC
- | TRBJ1-5 | TRBV19 | - | CASSTLIGGRRQGSNQPQHF | TGTGCCAGTAGTACCCTCATTGGGGGAAGGAGGCAGGGGAGCAATCAGCCCCAGCATTTT
TRBD2 | TRBJ2-7 | TRBV7-2 | once | CASKGAGVYEQYF | TGTGCCAGCAAAGGAGCGGGGGTATACGAGCAGTACTTC
TRBD2 | TRBJ2-5 | TRBV7-6 | - | CASSSPRHRREDQYF | TGTGCCAGCAGCTCTCCCCGACACAGGCGGGAGGACCAGTACTTC
- | TRBJ2-7 | TRBV11-2 | - | CASSLRSNSYEQYF | TGTGCCAGCAGCTTACGGAGCAACTCCTACGAGCAGTACTTC